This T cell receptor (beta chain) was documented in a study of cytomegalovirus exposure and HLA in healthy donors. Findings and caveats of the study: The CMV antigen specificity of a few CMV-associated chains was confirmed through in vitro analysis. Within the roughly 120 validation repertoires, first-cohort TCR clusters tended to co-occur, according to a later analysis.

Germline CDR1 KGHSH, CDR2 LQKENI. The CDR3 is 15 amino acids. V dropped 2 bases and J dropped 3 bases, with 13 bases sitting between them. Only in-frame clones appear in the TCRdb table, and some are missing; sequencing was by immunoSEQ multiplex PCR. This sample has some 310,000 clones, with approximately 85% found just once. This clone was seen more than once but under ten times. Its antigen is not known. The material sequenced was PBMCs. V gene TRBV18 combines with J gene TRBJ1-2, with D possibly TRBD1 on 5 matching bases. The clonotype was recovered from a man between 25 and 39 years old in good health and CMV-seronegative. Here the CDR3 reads CASSPATEPYYGYTF. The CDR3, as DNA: TGTGCCAGCTCACCAGCGACAGAGCCTTACTATGGCTACACCTTC.